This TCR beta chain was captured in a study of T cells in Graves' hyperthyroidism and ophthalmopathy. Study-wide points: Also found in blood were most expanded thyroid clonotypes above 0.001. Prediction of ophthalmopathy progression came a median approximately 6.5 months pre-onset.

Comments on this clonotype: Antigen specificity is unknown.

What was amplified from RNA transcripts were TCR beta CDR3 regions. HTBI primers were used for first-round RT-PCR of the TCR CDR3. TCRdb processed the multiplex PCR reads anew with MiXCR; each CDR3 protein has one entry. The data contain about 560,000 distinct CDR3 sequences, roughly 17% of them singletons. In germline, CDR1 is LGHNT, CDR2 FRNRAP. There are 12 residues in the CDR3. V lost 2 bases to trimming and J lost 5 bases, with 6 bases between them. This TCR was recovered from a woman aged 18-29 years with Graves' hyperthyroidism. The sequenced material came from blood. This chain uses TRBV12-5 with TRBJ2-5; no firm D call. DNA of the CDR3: TGTGCTAGTGGTTTGAGGTCGGAGACCCAGTACTTC. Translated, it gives CASGLRSETQYF.